This entry lists 6 T cell receptor beta chains sequenced from one sample in a study of vaccination effects on CD4 cells after COVID-19. No antigen is known for these receptors. Under the ViraFEST assay, PBMC were stimulated with viral peptide pools so that antigen-specific CD4+ T cells expanded. Sequencing was performed afterwards. Scientists isolated CD4+ T cells after an approximately 10-day culture period ended. The person had PCR-confirmed SARS-CoV-2 infection between March and December 2020. Sequencing was performed with immunoSEQ multiplex PCR; in TCRdb, only in-frame clones are kept and a portion is missing. The profile shows tens of thousands of clones, 73% of them singletons. Here the sequenced sample was CD4+ T cells from PBMCs cultured with a peptide pool, taken before COVID-19 vaccination. All receptors derive from a human donor who had a prior SARS-CoV-2 infection.

V is TRBV5-1 and J is TRBJ2-5; unclear D gene. This CDR3 has 13 amino acids. Trimming removed 5 bases from V and 3 bases from J, with 11 bases in between. Germline V gene data show CDR1 as SGHRS and CDR2 as YFSETQ. The CDR3 spells CASSRAAEETQYF. The CDR3 coding sequence is TGCGCCAGCAGTCGGGCGGCAGAAGAGACCCAGTACTTC.

The rearrangement links TRBV11-3 to TRBJ1-1; no clear D. Germline CDR1 reads SGHNT; CDR2 reads YENEEA. V was trimmed by 4 bases and J by 3 bases, leaving 9 bases between them. The CDR3 contains 13 residues. CDR3 amino acids: CASSSVQHTEAFF. CDR3 DNA: TGTGCCAGCAGCTCTGTTCAGCACACTGAAGCTTTCTTT.

V is TRBV29-1 and J is TRBJ2-1; no clear D. V was clipped by 0 bases and J by 8 bases, with 17 bases between them. CDR1 and CDR2 (germline): SQVTM, ANQGSEA. CDR3 size: 15 residues. CDR3 sequence: CSVEDPGYNQYEQFF. The CDR3 DNA follows: TGCAGCGTTGAAGACCCTGGTTACAATCAGTATGAGCAGTTCTTC.

This clone has only a few counts. The V and J genes are TRBV11-2 and TRBJ2-3; a possible D gene is TRBD1 (6 bases). The V gene lost 8 bases and the J gene lost 3 bases, with 15 bases spanning the gap. This CDR3 is 14 amino acids long. Germline CDR1 reads SGHAT; CDR2 reads FQNNGV. CDR3 residues: CASCLGAWTDTQYF. In DNA form, the CDR3 reads TGTGCCAGCTGCCTGGGGGCTTGGACAGATACGCAGTATTTT.

The chain recombines TRBV5-6 with TRBJ2-7; D gene unclear. There are 13 residues in the CDR3. V was trimmed by 0 bases and J by 3 bases, leaving 7 bases between them. CDR1 and CDR2 (germline): SGHDT, YYEEEE. The CDR3 reads CASSLGQIYEQYF. The CDR3 coding sequence is TGTGCCAGCAGCTTGGGGCAGATCTACGAGCAGTACTTC.

The chain employs TRBV27 and TRBJ2-1; 9 nucleotides line up with TRBD2. In germline, CDR1 is MNHEY, CDR2 SMNVEV (reference sequence). V was pared by 5 bases and J by 2 bases, with 7 bases of the junction left unmatched. The CDR3 extends over 16 amino acids. In DNA form, the CDR3 reads TGTGCCAGCAGTCTCGCGGGGGGGGAGACCTACAATGAGCAGTTCTTC. As protein: CASSLAGGETYNEQFF.